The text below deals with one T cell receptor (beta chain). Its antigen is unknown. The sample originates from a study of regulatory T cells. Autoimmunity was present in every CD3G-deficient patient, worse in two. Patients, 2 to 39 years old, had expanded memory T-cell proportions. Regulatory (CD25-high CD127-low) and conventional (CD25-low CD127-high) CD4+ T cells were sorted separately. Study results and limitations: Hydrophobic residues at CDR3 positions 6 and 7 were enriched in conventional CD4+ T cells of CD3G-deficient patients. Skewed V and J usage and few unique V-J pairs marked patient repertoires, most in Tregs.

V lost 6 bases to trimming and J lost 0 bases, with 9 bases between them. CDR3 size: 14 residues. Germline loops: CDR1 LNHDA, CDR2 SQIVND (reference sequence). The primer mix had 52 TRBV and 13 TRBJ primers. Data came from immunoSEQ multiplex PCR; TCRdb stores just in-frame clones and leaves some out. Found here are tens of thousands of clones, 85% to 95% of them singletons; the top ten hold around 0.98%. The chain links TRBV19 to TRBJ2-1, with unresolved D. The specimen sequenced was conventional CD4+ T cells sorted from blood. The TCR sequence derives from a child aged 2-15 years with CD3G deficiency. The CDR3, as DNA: TGTGCCAGTAGCGACGGTTTCTCCTACAATGAGCAGTTCTTC. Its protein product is CASSDGFSYNEQFF.